Below are 24 T cell receptor beta chains sequenced from a single sample in a study of blood T cell repertoires in COVID-19. Libraries were prepared by immunoSEQ multiplex PCR; TCRdb keeps only in-frame clonotypes and omits some of them. The sample shows 110,000 to 150,000 clones, 80% of them seen only once. Input material: peripheral blood. These receptors were obtained from a man aged 65 to 79 who had recovered from COVID-19.

This clone turned up a few times. CDR3 residues: CASSRQQETQYF. DNA of the CDR3: TGTGCCAGCAGTCGACAGCAAGAGACCCAGTACTTC. The rearrangement links TRBV12-3 or TRBV12-4 to TRBJ2-5; a possible D gene is TRBD1 (5 bases). This CDR3 has 12 residues. Between the trimmed V and J ends, which lost 5 bases and 2 bases, there was a span of 6 bases.

The V gene is TRBV24-1, the J gene TRBJ2-5; 8 bases map to TRBD2. Germline V gene lookup returns CDR1 KGHDR and CDR2 SFDVKD. Unmatched junction bases numbered 2, after V lost 4 bases and J lost 5 bases. The length of the CDR3 is 13 residues. The CDR3 sequence: CATSDGGRETQYF. The CDR3 bases are TGTGCCACCAGTGACGGCGGGAGGGAGACCCAGTACTTC.

In this sample, this clone turned up a few times. V gene TRBV10-2 combines with J gene TRBJ1-2, with D unresolved. Germline lookup yields CDR1 WSHSY and CDR2 SAAADI. Deletions cut 5 bases from V and 3 bases from J, with 10 bases between. CDR3 size: 13 residues. The CDR3 DNA reads as TGCGCCAGCAGTTATTCTATGGACTATGGCTACACCTTC. Protein sequence: CASSYSMDYGYTF.

The V call is TRBV5-1, the J call TRBJ2-7; unclear D gene. The germline gives CDR1 SGHRS, CDR2 YFSETQ. CDR3 length: 12 residues. V was trimmed by 2 bases and J by 3 bases, leaving 6 bases between them. DNA of the CDR3: TGCGCCAGCAGCTTAAACAACTACGAGCAGTACTTC. Residues: CASSLNNYEQYF.

The chain links TRBV4-1 to TRBJ2-4, with 8 bases fitting TRBD1. CDR1 MGHRA and CDR2 YSYEKL come from the germline V gene. Trimming removed 3 bases from V and 14 bases from J; junction bases left unmatched: 6. The CDR3 is 12 residues long. CDR3 sequence (DNA): TGCGCCAGCAGCCATATGACAGGGGTAAAGTACTTC. This sequence encodes CASSHMTGVKYF.

This clone was seen a few times. The rearrangement joins TRBV7-2 to TRBJ2-3, with D perhaps TRBD2 (6 bases). Germline values: CDR1 SGHTA, CDR2 FQGNSA. This CDR3 is 14 amino acids long. Trimming left V 5 bases short and J 5 bases short, with 14 bases between. The CDR3 loop is CASSTGSPGDTQYF. CDR3 coding DNA: TGTGCCAGCAGCACCGGGAGTCCGGGAGATACGCAGTATTTT.

The V and J genes are TRBV6-1 and TRBJ1-5, with D hard to call. The V end lost 2 bases, the J end lost 2 bases, and 10 bases lay between the germline ends. CDR1 and CDR2 (germline): MNHNS, SASEGT. The CDR3 contains 15 residues. Here the CDR3 reads CASSESREGNQPQHF. CDR3 DNA sequence: TGTGCCAGCAGTGAAAGTCGAGAGGGCAATCAGCCCCAGCATTTT.

On this clone itself: In the same sample, other DNA sequences code for this CDR3. Here the CDR3 reads CASSSPGGAQYF. The DNA for the CDR3 is TGTGCCAGCAGTTCCCCCGGGGGGGCCCAGTACTTC. This sequence joins TRBV12-3 or TRBV12-4 and TRBJ2-5, with TRBD2 matching 8 bases. This CDR3 spans 12 amino acids. Trimming cost V 4 bases and J 9 bases; bases outside gene matches: 4.

The V and J genes are TRBV7-7 and TRBJ2-2; 7 bases line up with TRBD2. Germline loops: CDR1 SSHAT, CDR2 FNYEAQ (reference sequence). This CDR3 has 16 residues. J lost 0 bases, V lost 0 bases, and 1 base had no gene match. The chain's CDR3 is CASSLAGGPNTGELFF. In nucleotides, the CDR3 is TGTGCCAGCAGCTTAGCGGGAGGGCCGAACACCGGGGAGCTGTTTTTT.

The V gene is TRBV5-4, the J gene TRBJ2-2, with TRBD1 matching 9 bases. Unmatched junction bases numbered 3, after V lost 3 bases and J lost 0 bases. CDR1 and CDR2 (germline): SGHNT, YYREEE (reference sequence). The CDR3 contains 16 residues. This chain's CDR3 is CASSSWTGANTGELFF. The CDR3 DNA reads TGTGCCAGCAGCTCGTGGACAGGGGCGAACACCGGGGAGCTGTTTTTT.

This clone was counted between two and nine times. J is TRBJ2-1 and V is TRBV11-3; the match to TRBD2 covers 7 bases. Per the germline V gene, CDR1 is SGHNT and CDR2 is YENEEA. CDR3 length: 15 residues. The V segment lost 4 bases and the J segment 7 bases; nucleotides outside the gene matches: 10. As DNA, the CDR3 is TGTGCCAGCAGCTCCCCACCGGGAGGCGTTAATGAGCAGTTCTTC. This sequence encodes CASSSPPGGVNEQFF.

This clone showed up just a few times. The CDR3 DNA reads as TGTGCCAGCAAACTTTCCTACAATGAGCAGTTCTTC. Protein sequence: CASKLSYNEQFF. The J gene is TRBJ2-1, the V gene TRBV2, with unresolved D. The CDR3 covers 12 residues. CDR1 SNHLY and CDR2 FYNNEI come from the germline V gene. Trimming shortened V by 7 bases and J by 1 base, and 5 bases separated the two germline ends.

A note on this clone: Other DNA sequences in the sample encode the same CDR3. The chain recombines TRBV6-6 with TRBJ2-7, with a weak D call TRBD1 (6 bases). The CDR3 loop spans 14 amino acids. V lost 8 bases and J lost 2, with 16 bases in between. Germline V gives CDR1 MNHNY, CDR2 SVGAGI (reference sequence). The CDR3 DNA is TGTGCCAGCTCACTACAGGGTTCGGCCTACGAGCAGTACTTC. Translation gives CASSLQGSAYEQYF.

This chain connects TRBV6-2 or TRBV6-3 to TRBJ2-7; TRBD2 agrees at 9 bases. The junction had 6 bases not matched to a gene; V was cut back by 6 bases and J by 0 bases. CDR1 is MNHEY, CDR2 SVGEGT, per germline. The CDR3 consists of 15 residues. CDR3 sequence (DNA): TGTGCCAGCAGCCTCAGCGGGAGGAGCTCCTACGAGCAGTACTTC. It codes for CASSLSGRSSYEQYF.

The chain combines TRBV10-3 with TRBJ2-3, with D hard to call. This CDR3 region has 15 residues. The germline gives CDR1 ENHRY, CDR2 SYGVKD. Trimming shortened V by 0 bases and J by 3 bases, and 10 bases separated the two germline ends. CDR3 region: CAISESNPETDTQYF. The CDR3, as DNA: TGTGCCATCAGTGAGTCTAATCCAGAAACAGATACGCAGTATTTT.

V and J are TRBV6-5 and TRBJ2-7, with D possibly being TRBD1 (5 bases). Trimming stripped 5 bases from V and 2 bases from J, with 10 bases between. The germline gives CDR1 MNHEY, CDR2 SVGAGI. The CDR3 sequence is 13 residues long. The CDR3 DNA sequence: TGTGCCAGCAGTAAGGCAGGGACCTACGAGCAGTACTTC. It specifies CASSKAGTYEQYF.

The chain couples TRBV5-6 to TRBJ2-7, with D uncertain. CDR1 and CDR2 from the germline V gene are SGHDT and YYEEEE. The CDR3 runs to 15 residues. Trimming removed 2 bases from V and 5 bases from J, with 17 bases in between. CDR3 amino acids: CASSFRVVEPNEQYF. For the CDR3, the DNA is TGTGCCAGCAGCTTCCGGGTAGTCGAACCCAACGAGCAGTACTTC.

The chain uses TRBV2 and TRBJ2-7; 7 nucleotides match TRBD1. The CDR3 runs to 12 residues. Losses at the gene ends were 6 bases for V and 3 bases for J; bases not matched to a gene: 2. Germline-derived CDR1 and CDR2 are SNHLY and FYNNEI. In nucleotides, the CDR3 is TGTGCCAGCAGAGGACAGGTCTACGAGCAGTACTTC. Translated: CASRGQVYEQYF. The full variable domain, its missing parts supplied by reference TRBV2 and TRBJ2-7, is EPEVTQTPSHQVTQMGQEVILRCVPISNHLYFYWYRQILGQKVEFLVSFYNNEISEKSEIFDDQFSVERPDGSNFTLKIRSTKLEDSAMYFCASRGQVYEQYFGPGTRLTVT.

In this sample, this clone turned up once. The chain couples TRBV4-1 to TRBJ1-5; a weak D match, TRBD1 (5 bases). CDR3 length equals 16 residues. From germline, CDR1 is MGHRA and CDR2 YSYEKL. Trimming stripped 2 bases from V and 6 bases from J, with 17 bases between. CDR3 bases: TGCGCCAGCAGCCAAAATCGGGCCGAAACAGGTCAGCCCCAGCATTTT. It specifies CASSQNRAETGQPQHF.

The chain has TRBV5-1 and TRBJ2-7, with D possibly matching TRBD2 (5 bases). There are 12 residues in the CDR3. Germline CDR1 reads SGHRS; CDR2 reads YFSETQ. Trimming pared 4 bases from V and 3 bases from J, leaving 8 bases between. CDR3 in DNA: TGCGCCAGCAGCGTGGACTTCTACGAGCAGTACTTC. This encodes CASSVDFYEQYF.

The chain employs TRBV29-1 and TRBJ2-1, with D maybe TRBD2 (6 bases). V lost 4 bases to trimming and J lost 2 bases, with 12 bases between them. CDR1 is SQVTM, CDR2 ANQGSEA, per germline. This CDR3 spans 14 amino acids. The CDR3 region is CSVVPAGAYNEQFF. In nucleotides, the CDR3 is TGCAGCGTTGTCCCAGCGGGTGCCTACAATGAGCAGTTCTTC.

J is TRBJ2-1 and V is TRBV15; a possible D gene is TRBD2 (6 bases). Germline assignment: CDR1 LNHNV and CDR2 YYDKDF (reference sequence). This CDR3 comprises 14 residues. Trimming removed 5 bases at V and 4 bases at J, with 12 bases between. CDR3 nucleotides: TGTGCCACCAGCGACCGGGACTCTTACAATGAGCAGTTCTTC. Its translation: CATSDRDSYNEQFF.

V usage is TRBV3-1 (or the pseudogene TRBV3-2) and J usage is TRBJ1-6, with D unresolved. This CDR3 is 18 amino acids long. From germline, CDR1 is LGHDT and CDR2 YNNKEL (reference sequence). With 2 bases removed from V and 1 base from J, the gap between germline ends came to 15 bases. The CDR3 DNA is TGTGCCAGCAGCCAAACTCACGGAGGTGCGTCCTATAATTCACCCCTCCACTTT. Its protein product is CASSQTHGGASYNSPLHF.

The CDR3 region is CASRIGWAGTYEQYF. The DNA for the CDR3 is TGTGCCAGCAGAATCGGGTGGGCGGGAACCTACGAGCAGTACTTC. The rearrangement joins TRBV7-8 to TRBJ2-7, with TRBD2 as a possible D gene (6 bases). Trimming removed 6 bases at V and 2 bases at J, with 17 bases between. This CDR3 is 15 amino acids long. Per germline, CDR1 SGHVS and CDR2 FQNEAQ.